This T cell receptor beta chain was captured in a study of identical twins. This clonotype appeared a few times. TCRdb reprocessed the 5' RACE reads via MiXCR and lists one record per CDR3 protein. The data show approximately 410,000 distinct CDR3 sequences, 15% to 20% seen once. Trimming removed 4 bases at V and 6 bases at J, with 19 bases between. The V gene's germline CDR1 is LGHNA and CDR2 YNFKEQ. This CDR3 contains 16 residues. The chain combines TRBV4-2 with TRBJ2-1; D perhaps matches TRBD1 (6 bases). Sequenced material: naive T cells sorted from blood. This TCR was sampled from a man aged 45-60 years in good health. The CDR3 DNA reads as TGTGCCAGCAGCCGAGGCGGACAGACTTACTCCAATGAGCAGTTCTTC. Translation: CASSRGGQTYSNEQFF.